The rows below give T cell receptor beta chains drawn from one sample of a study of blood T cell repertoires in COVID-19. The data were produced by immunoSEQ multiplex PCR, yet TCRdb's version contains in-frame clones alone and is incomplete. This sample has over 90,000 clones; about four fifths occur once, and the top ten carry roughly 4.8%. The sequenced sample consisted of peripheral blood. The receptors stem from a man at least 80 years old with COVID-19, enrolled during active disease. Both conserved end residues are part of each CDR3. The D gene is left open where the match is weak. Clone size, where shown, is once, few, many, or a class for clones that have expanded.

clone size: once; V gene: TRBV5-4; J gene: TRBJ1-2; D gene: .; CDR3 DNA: TGTGCCAGCAGCTTGGCCAGGCAGGGCTTTTATGGCTACACCTTC; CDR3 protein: CASSLARQGFYGYTF
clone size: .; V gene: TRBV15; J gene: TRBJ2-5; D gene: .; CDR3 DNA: TGTGCCACCAGCAGAGACCAGGCGCAAGAGACCCAGTACTTC; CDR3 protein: CATSRDQAQETQYF
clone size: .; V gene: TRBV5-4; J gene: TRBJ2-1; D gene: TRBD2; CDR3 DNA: TGTGCCAGCAGCTTTACGGGGGGGCGATACAATGAGCAGTTCTTC; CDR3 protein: CASSFTGGRYNEQFF
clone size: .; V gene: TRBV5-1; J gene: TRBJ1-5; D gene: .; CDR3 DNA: TGCGCCAGCAGCTGGGGGGGCCGCAATCAGCCCCAGCATTTT; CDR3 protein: CASSWGGRNQPQHF
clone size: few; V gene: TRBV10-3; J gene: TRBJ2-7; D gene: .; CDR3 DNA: TGTGCCATCAGTCTTAGGTATCGGGACTTTTCTATCTCCTACGAGCAGTACTTC; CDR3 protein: CAISLRYRDFSISYEQYF
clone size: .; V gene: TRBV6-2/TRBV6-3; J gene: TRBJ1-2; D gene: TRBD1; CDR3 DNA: TGTGCCAGCAGTTCACCAGCAGGGGGCGACTATGGCTACACCTTC; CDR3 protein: CASSSPAGGDYGYTF
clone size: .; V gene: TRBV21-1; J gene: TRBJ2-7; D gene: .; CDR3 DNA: TGTGCCAGCAGCAAAAGGTGGGGGGAGGACGAGCAGTACTTC; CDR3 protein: CASSKRWGEDEQYF
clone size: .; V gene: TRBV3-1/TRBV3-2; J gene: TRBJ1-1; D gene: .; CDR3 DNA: TGTGCCAGCAGCCCCAGCCCGGCCAACTCGGGTACTGAAGCTTTCTTT; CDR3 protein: CASSPSPANSGTEAFF
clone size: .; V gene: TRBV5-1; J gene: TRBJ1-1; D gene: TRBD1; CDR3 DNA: TGCGCCAGCCGACCACTGGGACAGACTGAAGCTTTCTTT; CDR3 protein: CASRPLGQTEAFF
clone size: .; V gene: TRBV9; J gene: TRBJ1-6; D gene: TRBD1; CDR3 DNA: TGTGCCAGCAGCTCCTCGACAGGGGGCAATTCACCCCTCCACTTT; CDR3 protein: CASSSSTGGNSPLHF
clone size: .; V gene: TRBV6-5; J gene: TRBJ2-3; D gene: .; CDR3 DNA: TGTGCCAGCAGTTCTAGCGTTGGTGAGAATACGCAGTATTTT; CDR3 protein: CASSSSVGENTQYF
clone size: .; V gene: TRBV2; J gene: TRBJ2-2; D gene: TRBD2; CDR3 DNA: TGTGCCAGCACTCTAGCGGGGGGTGCCGGGGAGCTGTTTTTT; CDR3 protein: CASTLAGGAGELFF
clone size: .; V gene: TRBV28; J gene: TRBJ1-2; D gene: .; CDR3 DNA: TGTGCCAGCAGTACAGGGTCTAGGGGCTACACCTTC; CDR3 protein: CASSTGSRGYTF
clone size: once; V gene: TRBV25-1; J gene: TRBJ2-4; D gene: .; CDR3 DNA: TGTGCCAGCAGTGACATAGCCAAAAACATTCAGTACTTC; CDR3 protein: CASSDIAKNIQYF
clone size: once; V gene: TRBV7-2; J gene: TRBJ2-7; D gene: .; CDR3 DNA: TGTGCCAGCAGCTTATCAACACTATCCTACGAGCAGTACTTC; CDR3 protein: CASSLSTLSYEQYF
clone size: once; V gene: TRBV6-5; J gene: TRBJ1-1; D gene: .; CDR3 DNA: TGTGCCAGCAGTTACTCGGGTACAGGGATAACTGAAGCTTTCTTT; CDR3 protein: CASSYSGTGITEAFF
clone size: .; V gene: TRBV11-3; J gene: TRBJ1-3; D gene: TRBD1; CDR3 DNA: TGTGCCAGCAGCGTCCGGGACAGGGGCTTCTCTGGAAACACCATATATTTT; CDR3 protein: CASSVRDRGFSGNTIYF